These 10 T cell receptor beta chains came from one sample sequenced in a study of blood T cell repertoires in COVID-19. Some clones are missing from TCRdb's copy, which holds only in-frame ones; the method was immunoSEQ multiplex PCR. Here the sample spans 250,000 or so clones, 86% being singletons. The specimen sequenced was peripheral blood. These receptors were obtained from a woman aged 30 to 39 with active or convalescent COVID-19.

This chain links TRBV5-8 with TRBJ1-1, with D unresolved. This CDR3 contains 14 residues. CDR1 is SGHTS, CDR2 YDEGEE, per germline. V lost 2 bases and J lost 4, with 12 bases in between. CDR3 DNA sequence: TGTGCCAGCAGCTTACGGGGTTGGGGCACTGAAGCTTTCTTT. Translated, it gives CASSLRGWGTEAFF. Complete variable domain (other parts from reference TRBV5-8 and TRBJ1-1): EAGVTQSPTHLIKTRGQQATLRCSPISGHTSVYWYQQALGLGLQFLLWYDEGEERNRGNFPPRFSGRQFPNYSSELNVNALELEDSALYLCASSLRGWGTEAFFGQGTRLTVV.

This clone has a handful of counts. This chain joins TRBV15 and TRBJ2-5; 9 nucleotides match TRBD1. Germline trimming cut 5 bases from V and 4 bases from J; bases unmatched to any gene: 11. This CDR3 is built from 16 residues. CDR1 is LNHNV and CDR2 is YYDKDF in the germline V gene (reference sequence). In nucleotides, the CDR3 is TGTGCCACCAGCGGACAAGACAGGGGGGGAGTAGAGACCCAGTACTTC. It specifies CATSGQDRGGVETQYF.

The chain uses TRBV7-3 and TRBJ2-1; D uncertain. CDR3 length equals 13 residues. The ends were cut back, 0 bases at V and 8 bases at J, with 8 bases in the middle. Per the germline V gene, CDR1 is SGHTA and CDR2 is FQGTGA. CDR3 sequence (DNA): TGTGCCAGCAGCTTAACTGGAGTCGATGAGCAGTTCTTC. Translation gives CASSLTGVDEQFF. The variable domain in full, with the rest retrieved from reference TRBV7-3 and TRBJ2-1, is GAGVSQTPSNKVTEKGKYVELRCDPISGHTALYWYRQSLGQGPEFLIYFQGTGAADDSGLPNDRFFAVRPEGSVSTLKIQRTERGDSAVYLCASSLTGVDEQFFGPGTRLTVL.

V usage is TRBV27 and J usage is TRBJ1-6; TRBD1 might be the D (6 bases). V was shortened by 5 bases and J by 12 bases, with 20 bases between the two germline ends. Germline V gene data show CDR1 as MNHEY and CDR2 as SMNVEV (reference sequence). The CDR3 is 15 residues long. Here the CDR3 DNA reads TGTGCCAGCAGTCCCACCCCCCTGGGGGCCGTACCCCTCCACTTT. Its protein is CASSPTPLGAVPLHF.

The gene calls are TRBV5-6 and TRBJ1-6, with D unresolved. V lost 1 base to trimming and J lost 10 bases, with 18 bases between them. The germline V gene encodes CDR1 SGHDT and CDR2 YYEEEE. The CDR3 has 16 residues. CDR3 nucleotide sequence: TGTGCCAGCAGCTTGTTTTTCCCGGGCTCGGGGTCACCCCTCCACTTT. Protein product: CASSLFFPGSGSPLHF.

This rearrangement joins TRBV6-1 to TRBJ1-1; D remains unclear. CDR1 is MNHNS and CDR2 is SASEGT in the germline V gene. The CDR3 extends over 14 amino acids. V dropped 0 bases and J dropped 5 bases, with 10 bases sitting between them. The CDR3 DNA reads as TGTGCCAGCAGTGAAGCAGGCGCCGGGACTGAAGCTTTCTTT. Amino acid sequence: CASSEAGAGTEAFF.

The J gene is TRBJ2-2, the V gene TRBV6-6; tentatively, D is TRBD2 (6 bases). The V end was cut by 7 bases, the J end by 4 bases, with 13 bases between. Germline CDR1 reads MNHNY; CDR2 reads SVGAGI (reference sequence). The CDR3 contains 14 residues. The CDR3 loop reads CASTPGGATGELFF. Here the CDR3 DNA reads TGTGCCAGCACCCCCGGGGGAGCCACCGGGGAGCTGTTTTTT.

CDR3 DNA: TGTGCCAGCCTTGGACTAGTCTCCTACGAGCAGTACTTC. Its translation is CASLGLVSYEQYF. The gene calls are TRBV6-5 and TRBJ2-7, with TRBD2 identical over 7 bases. The CDR3 is made up of 13 amino acids. Germline V gene sequence: CDR1 MNHEY, CDR2 SVGAGI. V was pared by 8 bases and J by 0 bases, with 4 bases of the junction left unmatched.

The rearrangement joins TRBV7-2 to TRBJ2-7, with 8 bases matching TRBD2. Looked up from germline, CDR1 is SGHTA and CDR2 is FQGNSA. The CDR3 extends over 19 amino acids. V was pared by 5 bases and J by 3 bases, with 21 bases of the junction left unmatched. The DNA for the CDR3 is TGTGCCAGCAGCCCTTCAAGGACGGGGGGGAGTACTTGGGACTACGAGCAGTACTTC. Its protein is CASSPSRTGGSTWDYEQYF.

The chain combines TRBV19 with TRBJ2-1, with D maybe TRBD1 (6 bases). The V gene's germline CDR1 is LNHDA and CDR2 SQIVND (reference sequence). V was clipped by 5 bases and J by 4 bases, with 15 bases between them. This CDR3 has 15 amino acids. The CDR3: CASSPTDSLYNEQFF. The CDR3 DNA reads TGTGCCAGTAGTCCCACGGACAGTTTATACAATGAGCAGTTCTTC.